What follows are 18 T cell receptor beta chains derived from one specimen sequenced in a study of early T cells in non-severe SARS-CoV-2 infection. Each CDR3 protein is one row after TCRdb ran MiXCR on the 5' RACE reads. Of tens of thousands of distinct CDR3 sequences in the sample, 13% were seen once. The material sequenced was whole blood. These receptors were collected from an adult who was a healthcare worker with PCR-confirmed SARS-CoV-2 infection or an uninfected control (not recorded which).

This clonotype was seen repeatedly, ten times or more. The J gene is TRBJ2-3, the V gene TRBV5-4, with 11 bases fitting TRBD2. V was pared by 7 bases and J by 6 bases, with 10 bases of the junction left unmatched. Looked up from germline, CDR1 is SGHNT and CDR2 is YYREEE (reference sequence). This CDR3 is 15 amino acids long. The chain's CDR3 is CASQSLAGGFDTQYF. The CDR3 DNA follows: TGTGCCAGCCAATCGCTAGCGGGAGGTTTTGATACGCAGTATTTT. Full variable domain (outside the CDR3, taken from reference TRBV5-4 and TRBJ2-3): ETGVTQSPTHLIKTRGQQVTLRCSSQSGHNTVSWYQQALGQGPQFIFQYYREEENGRGNFPPRFSGLQFPNYSSELNVNALELDDSALYLCASQSLAGGFDTQYFGPGTRLTVL.

This clonotype was detected only a few times. The chain couples TRBV6-1 to TRBJ2-2; 10 nucleotides line up with TRBD2. Per germline, CDR1 MNHNS and CDR2 SASEGT. Losses at the gene ends were 4 bases for V and 5 bases for J; bases not matched to a gene: 4. The CDR3 has 15 amino acids. CDR3 DNA sequence: TGTGCCAGCAGTGTCCAGACTAGCGGGACCGGGGAGCTGTTTTTT. It yields the protein CASSVQTSGTGELFF.

The chain recombines TRBV11-2 with TRBJ1-4, with TRBD1 matching 7 bases. The CDR3 covers 15 residues. Germline CDR1 reads SGHAT; CDR2 reads FQNNGV. V gave up 6 bases and J gave up 3 bases; unmatched junction bases: 7. In DNA, the CDR3 is TGTGCCAGCAGTTTCAGACAGGGCGCTAATGAAAAACTGTTTTTT. This gives the protein CASSFRQGANEKLFF.

The chain uses TRBV7-8 and TRBJ1-1; a possible D gene is TRBD1 (5 bases). Trimming removed 5 bases at V and 6 bases at J, with 16 bases between. Germline V gene lookup returns CDR1 SGHVS and CDR2 FQNEAQ. The CDR3 runs to 14 residues. The CDR3 region has the DNA TGTGCCAGCAGCCACTCCCAGGGCGGGGCTGAAGCTTTCTTT. Protein sequence: CASSHSQGGAEAFF. Drawing the rest from reference TRBV7-8 and TRBJ1-1, the complete variable domain is GAGVSQSPRYKVAKRGQDVALRCDPISGHVSLFWYQQALGQGPEFLTYFQNEAQLDKSGLPSDRFFAERPEGSVSTLKIQRTQQEDSAVYLCASSHSQGGAEAFFGQGTRLTVV.

The chain has TRBV27 and TRBJ2-7; TRBD1 might be the D (5 bases). The CDR3 consists of 15 residues. CDR1 MNHEY and CDR2 SMNVEV come from the germline V gene (reference sequence). Trimming took off 5 bases at V and 2 bases at J, with 16 bases between the two ends. The CDR3 region is CASSPTGRPTYEQYF. DNA for the CDR3: TGTGCCAGCAGTCCCACAGGCCGACCCACCTACGAGCAGTACTTC.

This clonotype was seen a handful of times. The chain is built from TRBV7-6 and TRBJ2-3; D ambiguous. CDR1 SGHVS and CDR2 FNYEAQ come from the germline V gene. This CDR3 is built from 15 residues. V was cut by 6 bases and J by 2 bases, with 15 bases left in between. CDR3 in DNA: TGTGCCAGCAGTGTCCTCGTAGGACCCACAGATACGCAGTATTTT. Its translation: CASSVLVGPTDTQYF.

This clonotype was observed a few times. The chain has TRBV11-2 and TRBJ2-1; 8 bases are a match to TRBD2. The CDR3 consists of 12 residues. Germline lookup yields CDR1 SGHAT and CDR2 FQNNGV. V gave up 8 bases and J gave up 5 bases; unmatched junction bases: 2. DNA of the CDR3: TGTGCCAGCGGGACTAGGGACAATGAGCAGTTCTTC. It specifies CASGTRDNEQFF.

This clonotype occurred many times. The chain has TRBV6-5 and TRBJ2-3, with TRBD2 matching 10 bases. The junction had 9 bases not matched to a gene; V was cut back by 2 bases and J by 1 base. The CDR3 spans 18 residues. CDR1 is MNHEY, CDR2 SVGAGI, per germline. CDR3 in amino acids: CASSYRSSGGSRTDTQYF. The CDR3 nucleotides are TGTGCCAGCAGTTACCGAAGTAGCGGGGGGTCACGCACAGATACGCAGTATTTT.

This clonotype was counted a single time. This rearrangement joins TRBV12-3 or TRBV12-4 to TRBJ2-3; 16 bases match TRBD2. This CDR3 contains 19 residues. V was clipped by 6 bases and J by 0 bases; unmatched bases: 9. The CDR3: CASRMGLAGGPRSTDTQYF. The CDR3, as DNA: TGTGCCAGCAGGATGGGACTAGCGGGAGGGCCACGGAGCACAGATACGCAGTATTTT.

This clonotype occurred many times. The rearrangement links TRBV30 to TRBJ1-1; a weak D match, TRBD1 (6 bases). In germline, CDR1 is GTSNPN, CDR2 SVGIG (reference sequence). V was pared by 3 bases and J by 1 base, with 18 bases between. The CDR3 totals 16 residues. CDR3 in amino acids: CAWRKEHRVANTEAFF. In DNA form, the CDR3 reads TGTGCCTGGAGAAAAGAGCACAGGGTTGCGAACACTGAAGCTTTCTTT.

CDR3 bases: TGTGCCAGCTCACCAGGGGTTGCCCAAGAGACCCAGTACTTC. Amino acids: CASSPGVAQETQYF. This chain uses TRBV18 with TRBJ2-5; D is ambiguous. CDR1 KGHSH and CDR2 LQKENI come from the germline V gene. V gave up 2 bases and J gave up 1 base, with 8 bases separating them. This CDR3 comprises 14 residues. Full variable domain (missing parts from reference TRBV18 and TRBJ2-5): NAGVMQNPRHLVRRRGQEARLRCSPMKGHSHVYWYRQLPEEGLKFMVYLQKENIIDESGMPKERFSAEFPKEGPSILRIQQVVRGDSAAYFCASSPGVAQETQYFGPGTRLLVL.

This clonotype was counted ten times or more. V gene TRBV5-1 combines with J gene TRBJ2-7; a possible D gene is TRBD1 (5 bases). The germline V and J ends were trimmed by 4 bases and 4 bases, with 18 bases remaining between them. Germline V lookup: CDR1 SGHRS, CDR2 YFSETQ. This CDR3 region has 15 residues. As DNA, the CDR3 is TGCGCCAGCAGCGAAGGGGCCTCACAACTATACGAGCAGTACTTC. Amino acid sequence: CASSEGASQLYEQYF.

This clonotype was found a few times. In nucleotides, the CDR3 is TGTGCCAGTAGTCAATTGGGGACGACCCTCACAGATACGCAGTATTTT. Translating gives CASSQLGTTLTDTQYF. The rearrangement uses TRBV19 and TRBJ2-3; the D gene could be TRBD1 or TRBD2 (5 bases each). Trimming pared 5 bases from V and 2 bases from J, leaving 17 bases between. Germline CDR1 and CDR2: LNHDA and SQIVND (reference sequence). The CDR3 spans 16 residues. The complete variable domain, with remaining parts taken from reference TRBV19 and TRBJ2-3, reads DGGITQSPKYLFRKEGQNVTLSCEQNLNHDAMYWYRQDPGQGLRLIYYSQIVNDFQKGDIAEGYSVSREKKESFPLTVTSAQKNPTAFYLCASSQLGTTLTDTQYFGPGTRLTVL.

In this sample, this clonotype turned up many times. This chain joins TRBV7-3 and TRBJ1-2; D is perhaps TRBD1 (5 bases). Germline V CDR1 and CDR2: SGHTA, FQGTGA. The CDR3 has 13 amino acids. Trimming took off 2 bases at V and 8 bases at J, with 12 bases between the two ends. In DNA form, the CDR3 reads TGTGCCAGCAGCTTAGGGGGACGGAGCGGCTACACCTTC. Protein: CASSLGGRSGYTF. Together with reference TRBV7-3 and TRBJ1-2, the CDR3 gives the full variable domain: GAGVSQTPSNKVTEKGKYVELRCDPISGHTALYWYRQSLGQGPEFLIYFQGTGAADDSGLPNDRFFAVRPEGSVSTLKIQRTERGDSAVYLCASSLGGRSGYTFGSGTRLTVV.

The genes are TRBV6-1 and TRBJ2-5; 9 bases fit TRBD1. Germline assignment: CDR1 MNHNS and CDR2 SASEGT. Losses at the gene ends were 3 bases for V and 4 bases for J; bases not matched to a gene: 9. The length of the CDR3 is 16 residues. The CDR3 DNA reads TGTGCCAGCAGTGAGTACAGGGGGCGAAAAGGAGAGACCCAGTACTTC. This sequence encodes CASSEYRGRKGETQYF.

This sequence joins TRBV28 and TRBJ2-6, with 10 bases aligning to TRBD1. The J segment lost 4 bases and the V segment lost 7 bases, leaving 10 bases of the junction unmatched. The CDR3 spans 17 residues. The germline V gene encodes CDR1 MDHEN and CDR2 SYDVKM. The CDR3 nucleotides are TGTGCCAGCATCTCGGGACAGGGGATCGCCGGGGCCAACGTCCTGACTTTC. Translated, it gives CASISGQGIAGANVLTF. Variable domain in full (rest from reference TRBV28 and TRBJ2-6): DVKVTQSSRYLVKRTGEKVFLECVQDMDHENMFWYRQDPGLGLRLIYFSYDVKMKEKGDIPEGYSVSREKKERFSLILESASTNQTSMYLCASISGQGIAGANVLTFGAGSRLTVL.

The chain couples TRBV5-4 to TRBJ1-1; no clear D gene. The CDR3 is 13 residues long. Trimming shortened V by 4 bases and J by 6 bases, and 13 bases separated the two germline ends. Germline CDR1 SGHNT, CDR2 YYREEE (reference sequence). In DNA form, the CDR3 reads TGTGCCAGCAGCCTCTTTTATGGGGCTGAAGCTTTCTTT. It translates to CASSLFYGAEAFF.

There are many counts of this clonotype. The chain has TRBV5-1 and TRBJ1-1; no definite D call. The germline V gene encodes CDR1 SGHRS and CDR2 YFSETQ. V lost 3 bases to trimming and J lost 0 bases, with 9 bases between them. The CDR3 loop spans 14 amino acids. In DNA, the CDR3 is TGCGCCAGCAGCTCGGACGGAATGAACACTGAAGCTTTCTTT. This translates into CASSSDGMNTEAFF.